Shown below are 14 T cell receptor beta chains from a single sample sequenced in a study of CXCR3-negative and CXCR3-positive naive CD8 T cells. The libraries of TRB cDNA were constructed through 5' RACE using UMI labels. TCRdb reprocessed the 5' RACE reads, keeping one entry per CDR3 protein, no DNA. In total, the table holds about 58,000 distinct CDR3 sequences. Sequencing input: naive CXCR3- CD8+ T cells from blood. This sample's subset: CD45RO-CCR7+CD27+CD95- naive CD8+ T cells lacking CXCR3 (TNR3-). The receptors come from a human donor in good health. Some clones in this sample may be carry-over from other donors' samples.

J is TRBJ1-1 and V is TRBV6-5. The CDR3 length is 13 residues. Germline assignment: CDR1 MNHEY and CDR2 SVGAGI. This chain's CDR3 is CASSYGSVTEAFF.

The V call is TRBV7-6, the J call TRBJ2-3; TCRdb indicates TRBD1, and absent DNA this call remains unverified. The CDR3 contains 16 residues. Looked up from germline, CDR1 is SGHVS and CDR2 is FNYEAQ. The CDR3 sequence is CASSFVETGKLDTQYF. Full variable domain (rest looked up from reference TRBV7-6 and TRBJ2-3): GAGVSQSPRYKVTKRGQDVALRCDPISGHVSLYWYRQALGQGPEFLTYFNYEAQQDKSGLPNDRFSAERPEGSISTLTIQRTEQRDSAMYRCASSFVETGKLDTQYFGPGTRLTVL.

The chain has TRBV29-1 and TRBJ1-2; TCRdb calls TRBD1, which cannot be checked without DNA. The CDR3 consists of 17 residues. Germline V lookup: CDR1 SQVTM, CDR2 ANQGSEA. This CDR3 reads CSVEHPRGSDDNYGYTF. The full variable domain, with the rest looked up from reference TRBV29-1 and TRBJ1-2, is SAVISQKPSRDICQRGTSLTIQCQVDSQVTMMFWYRQQPGQSLTLIATANQGSEATYESGFVIDKFPISRPNLTFSTLTVSNMSPEDSSIYLCSVEHPRGSDDNYGYTFGSGTRLTVV.

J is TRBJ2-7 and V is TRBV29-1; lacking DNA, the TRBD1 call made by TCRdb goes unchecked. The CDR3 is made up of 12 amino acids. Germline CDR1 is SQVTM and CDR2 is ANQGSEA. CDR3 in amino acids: CSAQVGENEQYF.

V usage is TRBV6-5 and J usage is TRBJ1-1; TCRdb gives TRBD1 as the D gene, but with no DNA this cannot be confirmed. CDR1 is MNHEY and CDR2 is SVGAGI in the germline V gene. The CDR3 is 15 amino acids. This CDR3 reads CASIPGGGERFEAFF.

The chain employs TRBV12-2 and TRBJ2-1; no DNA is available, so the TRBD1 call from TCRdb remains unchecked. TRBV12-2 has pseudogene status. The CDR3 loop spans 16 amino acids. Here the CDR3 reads CASRLAGTGQGHEQFF.

The chain's CDR3 is CASSYSSTSGYTF. The genes are TRBV6-2 or TRBV6-3 and TRBJ1-2. This CDR3 has 13 residues. Germline loops: CDR1 MNHEY, CDR2 SVGEGT.

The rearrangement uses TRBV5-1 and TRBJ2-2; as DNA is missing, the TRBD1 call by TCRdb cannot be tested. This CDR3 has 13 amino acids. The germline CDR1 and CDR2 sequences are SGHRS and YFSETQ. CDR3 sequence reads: CASGFRGYGELFF.

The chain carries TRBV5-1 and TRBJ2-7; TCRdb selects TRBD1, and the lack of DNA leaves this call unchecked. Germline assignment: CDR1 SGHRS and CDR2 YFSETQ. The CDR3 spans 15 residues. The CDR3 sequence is CASSLDRDPIYEQYF.

Here the CDR3 reads CASSLAPLIAGSSYNEQFF. The rearrangement uses TRBV7-6 and TRBJ2-1; TCRdb picks TRBD2, but there is no DNA to check that call. Germline assignment: CDR1 SGHVS and CDR2 FNYEAQ. The CDR3 spans 19 residues.

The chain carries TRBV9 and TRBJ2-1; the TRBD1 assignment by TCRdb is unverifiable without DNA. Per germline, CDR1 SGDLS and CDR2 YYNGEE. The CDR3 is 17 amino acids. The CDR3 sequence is CASSVKSGDRVDNEQFF.

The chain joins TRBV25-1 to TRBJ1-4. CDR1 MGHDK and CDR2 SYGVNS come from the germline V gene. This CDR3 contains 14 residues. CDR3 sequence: CASSERGFEEKLFF.

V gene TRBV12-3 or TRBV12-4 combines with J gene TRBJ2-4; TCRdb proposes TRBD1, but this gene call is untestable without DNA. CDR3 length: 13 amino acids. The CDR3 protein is CASGGGPDTSSYF.

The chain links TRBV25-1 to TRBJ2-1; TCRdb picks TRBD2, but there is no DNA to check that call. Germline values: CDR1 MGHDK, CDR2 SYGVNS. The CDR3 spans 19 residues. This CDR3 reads CASTHNSERGPSSYNEQFF.